Below are 26 T cell receptor beta chains sequenced from a single sample in a study of T cells in Graves' hyperthyroidism and ophthalmopathy. TCR beta CDR3 regions were amplified from RNA. During a first-round RT-PCR of the TCR CDR3, the HTBI primer set was used. TCRdb fed the multiplex PCR reads into MiXCR, producing one record per CDR3 protein. Altogether a few hundred thousand distinct CDR3 sequences are present, approximately 15% being singletons, with the ten largest covering 5.5% to 7.5%. Source material: blood. These receptors all come from a woman between 25 and 40 years old with Graves' hyperthyroidism that later progressed to Graves' ophthalmopathy.

The sample holds many counts of this clonotype. V and J are TRBV7-9 and TRBJ2-2; 9 bases fit TRBD1. V gave up 5 bases and J gave up 3 bases; unmatched junction bases: 7. The CDR3 is 16 residues long. CDR1 is SEHNR and CDR2 is FQNEAQ in the germline V gene (reference sequence). CDR3 DNA sequence: TGTGCCAGCAGCACAAACAGGGGGCGTTACACCGGGGAGCTGTTTTTT. As protein: CASSTNRGRYTGELFF.

This clonotype showed up many times. The rearrangement joins TRBV6-7 to TRBJ2-7; the match to TRBD2 covers 9 bases. TRBV6-7 is an ORF, and what it does is uncertain. V gave up 7 bases and J gave up 4 bases; unmatched junction bases: 5. The CDR3 consists of 13 residues. This CDR3 is CASIELAGYEQYF. The CDR3 DNA reads TGTGCCAGCATTGAGCTAGCGGGGTACGAGCAGTACTTC.

The sample holds a few counts of this clonotype. The chain couples TRBV20-1 to TRBJ1-4; D is ambiguous. Germline loops: CDR1 DFQATT, CDR2 SNEGSKA (reference sequence). This CDR3 has 18 residues. Trimming removed 6 bases at V and 0 bases at J, with 23 bases between. The CDR3, as DNA: TGCAGTGCGACGTCGAGGACCGCGAACTTCGCAACTAATGAAAAACTGTTTTTT. Translated, it gives CSATSRTANFATNEKLFF.

The V gene is TRBV11-2, the J gene TRBJ1-3; no clear D gene. CDR3 length: 13 amino acids. The germline V gene encodes CDR1 SGHAT and CDR2 FQNNGV. V dropped 5 bases and J dropped 4 bases, with 9 bases sitting between them. This chain's CDR3 is CASSTPRGNTIYF. The CDR3 coding sequence is TGTGCCAGCAGCACCCCTCGGGGAAACACCATATATTTT.

This rearrangement joins TRBV11-3 to TRBJ2-7, with 7 bases fitting TRBD1. Germline V lookup: CDR1 SGHNT, CDR2 YENEEA. Losses at the gene ends were 6 bases for V and 6 bases for J; bases not matched to a gene: 8. The CDR3 extends over 13 amino acids. CDR3 in amino acids: CASSFYRGPEQYF. The CDR3 region has the DNA TGTGCCAGCAGTTTCTACAGGGGCCCCGAGCAGTACTTC.

This clonotype was recorded at least ten times. The chain uses TRBV6-2 or TRBV6-3 and TRBJ2-1, with 8 positions matching TRBD2. Unmatched junction bases numbered 7, after V lost 6 bases and J lost 0 bases. The CDR3 loop spans 16 amino acids. Germline V gene lookup returns CDR1 MNHEY and CDR2 SVGEGT. This chain's CDR3 is CASSWTSRSSYNEQFF. The CDR3 nucleotides read TGTGCCAGCAGCTGGACTAGCAGGAGCTCCTACAATGAGCAGTTCTTC.

Comment on this clonotype: This may be a read error: a much more frequent sequence differs by one nucleotide. The J gene is TRBJ2-1, the V gene TRBV30, with D unresolved. The germline CDR1 and CDR2 sequences are GTSNPN and SVGIG (reference sequence). The CDR3 is 12 amino acids. The CDR3 region has the DNA TGTGCCTCGAGTGTAACCACGAATGAGCAGTTCTTC. Its protein product is CASSVTTNEQFF.

This clonotype appeared many times. This rearrangement joins TRBV11-2 to TRBJ2-7, with 7 bases matching TRBD1. J gave up 6 bases and V 5 bases, and 13 bases lay outside the gene matches. Germline V gene sequence: CDR1 SGHAT, CDR2 FQNNGV. The CDR3 length is 15 residues. CDR3 DNA sequence: TGTGCCAGCAGCCGAGCCGGGACAGTATTCGGCGAGCAGTACTTC. This encodes CASSRAGTVFGEQYF.

Remarks on this clonotype: Possible read error: a much larger clone is one base away. This chain joins TRBV12-5 and TRBJ2-1, with D unresolved. Germline values: CDR1 LGHNT, CDR2 FRNRAP. The CDR3 consists of 17 residues. CDR3 nucleotide sequence: TGTGCTAGTGGTTTGCTCATGCCCTCCCTAACCTACAATGAGCGGTTCTTC. This translates into CASGLLMPSLTYNERFF. The entire variable domain, with the rest obtained from reference TRBV12-5 and TRBJ2-1, is as follows: DARVTQTPRHKVTEMGQEVTMRCQPILGHNTVFWYRQTMMQGLELLAYFRNRAPLDDSGMPKDRFSAEMPDATLATLKIQPSEPRDSAVYFCASGLLMPSLTYNERFFGPGTRLTVL.

The chain uses TRBV19 and TRBJ2-7; 7 nucleotides agree with TRBD2. Germline CDR1 and CDR2: LNHDA and SQIVND (reference sequence). V shed 4 bases, J shed 3 bases, and the junction held 6 bases outside the gene matches. CDR3 length: 14 residues. The CDR3 sequence is CASSSGSIIYEQYF. CDR3 bases: TGTGCCAGTAGTAGCGGGAGTATAATCTACGAGCAGTACTTC.

This clonotype was counted at least ten times. The rearrangement uses TRBV27 and TRBJ2-7; D is ambiguous. Trimming removed 5 bases at V and 0 bases at J, with 14 bases between. The CDR3 consists of 15 residues. CDR1 and CDR2 (germline): MNHEY, SMNVEV (reference sequence). CDR3 in amino acids: CASSPDGYYSYEQYF. DNA of the CDR3: TGTGCCAGCAGTCCTGACGGTTACTACTCCTACGAGCAGTACTTC.

This clonotype occurred many times. The chain links TRBV24-1 to TRBJ2-7, with 7 bases matching TRBD2. CDR1 and CDR2 from the germline V gene are KGHDR and SFDVKD. V lost 12 bases to trimming and J lost 3 bases; unmatched junction nucleotides: 10. CDR3 size: 13 residues. The CDR3 protein is CAVQRDSNYEQYF. The DNA for the CDR3 is TGTGCCGTCCAGCGGGATTCTAACTACGAGCAGTACTTC.

This clonotype was detected many times. This chain connects TRBV7-6 to TRBJ2-3; no clear D. Between the trimmed V and J ends, which lost 3 bases and 6 bases, there was a span of 10 bases. Germline assignment: CDR1 SGHVS and CDR2 FNYEAQ. This CDR3 comprises 13 residues. The CDR3 protein is CASSLKFGDTQYF. CDR3 DNA sequence: TGTGCCAGCAGCTTGAAGTTCGGCGATACGCAGTATTTT.

The table lists this clonotype with a few counts. A single base separates this from a much larger clone, so it may be a read error. The chain has TRBV7-2 and TRBJ1-1; 8 nucleotides match TRBD1. CDR1 is SGHTA, CDR2 FQGNSA, per germline. V lost 5 bases and J lost 1; bases outside the gene matches: 3. This CDR3 has 14 residues. The CDR3 spells CASSQGQANTEAFF. The CDR3 region has the DNA TGTGCCAGCAGCCAGGGACAGGCGAACACTGAAGCTTTCTTT.

The chain employs TRBV27 and TRBJ2-7; perhaps TRBD2 as D (5 bases). The CDR3 is 16 residues long. V dropped 5 bases and J dropped 5 bases, with 22 bases sitting between them. The germline V gene encodes CDR1 MNHEY and CDR2 SMNVEV (reference sequence). The CDR3 DNA reads TGTGCCAGCAGTCCTTGGGAGCGGAAGGGTTATCACGAGCAGTACTTC. Translating it yields CASSPWERKGYHEQYF.

This clonotype has a count of ten or more. The chain links TRBV10-3 to TRBJ1-1, with 8 bases aligning to TRBD1. J gave up 4 bases and V 4 bases, and 8 bases lay outside the gene matches. The CDR3 length is 15 residues. In germline, CDR1 is ENHRY, CDR2 SYGVKD. In nucleotides, the CDR3 is TGTGCCATCAGTGGGGAGACAGGGGACTTCACTGAAGCTTTCTTT. Its protein product is CAISGETGDFTEAFF.

This clonotype showed up many times. J is TRBJ1-2 and V is TRBV9, with 9 bases matching TRBD1. V trimming: 0 bases; J trimming: 8 bases; junction bases outside the gene matches: 2. Germline CDR1 is SGDLS and CDR2 is YYNGEE. This CDR3 has 13 residues. The CDR3 loop reads CASSVGTGEGYTF. The DNA for the CDR3 is TGTGCCAGCAGCGTAGGGACAGGGGAAGGCTACACCTTC.

This clonotype was seen ten or more times. The chain links TRBV9 to TRBJ2-5; possibly TRBD2 for D (6 bases). The CDR3 has 15 amino acids. CDR1 and CDR2 (germline): SGDLS, YYNGEE. Trimming took off 4 bases at V and 2 bases at J, with 15 bases between the two ends. As DNA, the CDR3 is TGTGCCAGCAGCCCCTATCGGGGAGGTCAAGAGACCCAGTACTTC. Protein product: CASSPYRGGQETQYF.

This clonotype was observed at least ten times. The chain joins TRBV29-1 to TRBJ2-1; D might be TRBD2 (6 bases). CDR3 length: 14 residues. CDR1 and CDR2 from the germline V gene are SQVTM and ANQGSEA. V lost 3 bases and J 6 bases, leaving 15 bases between the germline ends. As DNA, the CDR3 is TGCAGCGTTGAGTATTACGGGAGACGCAATGAGCAGTTCTTC. It yields the protein CSVEYYGRRNEQFF.

This clonotype was seen ten or more times. The chain couples TRBV12-3 or TRBV12-4 to TRBJ1-1; maybe TRBD1 (5 bases). The germline V and J ends were trimmed by 3 bases and 6 bases, with 14 bases remaining between them. The CDR3 is 14 amino acids. The CDR3 sequence is CASSLARTGAEAFF. The CDR3 nucleotides read TGTGCCAGCAGTTTGGCCCGGACGGGGGCTGAAGCTTTCTTT.

This chain connects TRBV10-3 to TRBJ2-2, with D unclear. The CDR3 is made up of 15 amino acids. Trimming removed 8 bases at V and 4 bases at J, with 17 bases between. The V gene's germline CDR1 is ENHRY and CDR2 SYGVKD. The CDR3 reads CAISVGGHITGELFF. As DNA, the CDR3 is TGTGCCATCTCGGTCGGCGGCCATATCACCGGGGAGCTGTTTTTT.

This clonotype showed up many times. The chain combines TRBV28 with TRBJ2-4; no reliable D call. Trimming left V 5 bases short and J 2 bases short, with 13 bases between. The CDR3 totals 15 residues. Germline CDR1 is MDHEN and CDR2 is SYDVKM. The CDR3 loop reads CASSGPRATKNIQYF. CDR3 in DNA: TGTGCCAGCAGTGGCCCCCGAGCCACCAAAAACATTCAGTACTTC. Filled out from reference TRBV28 and TRBJ2-4, the complete variable domain reads DVKVTQSSRYLVKRTGEKVFLECVQDMDHENMFWYRQDPGLGLRLIYFSYDVKMKEKGDIPEGYSVSREKKERFSLILESASTNQTSMYLCASSGPRATKNIQYFGAGTRLSVL.

This clonotype was picked up many times. This chain connects TRBV9 to TRBJ2-3, with 7 bases fitting TRBD2. Trimming took 0 bases from V and 5 from J; bases not matched to a gene: 9. Germline loops: CDR1 SGDLS, CDR2 YYNGEE. The CDR3 has 16 amino acids. The CDR3 DNA sequence: TGTGCCAGCAGCGTAGGGAGAGGGAGGGTGGGAGATACGCAGTATTTT. Translating gives CASSVGRGRVGDTQYF.

In its sample, this clonotype was seen many times. This chain joins TRBV18 and TRBJ2-7; 9 nucleotides align to TRBD2. V trimming: 3 bases; J trimming: 3 bases; junction bases outside the gene matches: 6. Looked up from germline, CDR1 is KGHSH and CDR2 is LQKENI. This CDR3 contains 15 residues. For the CDR3, the DNA is TGTGCCAGCTCACCGACTAGCGGTAATTACTACGAGCAGTACTTC. This codes for CASSPTSGNYYEQYF. Full variable domain (outside the CDR3, taken from reference TRBV18 and TRBJ2-7): NAGVMQNPRHLVRRRGQEARLRCSPMKGHSHVYWYRQLPEEGLKFMVYLQKENIIDESGMPKERFSAEFPKEGPSILRIQQVVRGDSAAYFCASSPTSGNYYEQYFGPGTRLTVT.

This clonotype has only a few counts. The chain employs TRBV10-2 and TRBJ2-1, with 13 bases fitting TRBD2. CDR1 and CDR2 from the germline V gene are WSHSY and SAAADI. V dropped 6 bases and J dropped 7; count of bases not matched to a gene: 3. The CDR3 consists of 14 residues. CDR3 coding DNA: TGCGCCAGCAGACTAGCGGGAGGGTGGAATGAGCAGTTCTTC. Protein: CASRLAGGWNEQFF.

This clonotype came up many times. This rearrangement joins TRBV6-1 to TRBJ1-5, with no clear D. Looked up from germline, CDR1 is MNHNS and CDR2 is SASEGT. The CDR3 contains 15 residues. V was pared by 6 bases and J by 5 bases, with 17 bases between. Here the CDR3 DNA reads TGTGCCAGCAGGAGCTTTGGGGTGGCGGATCAGCCCCAGCATTTT. Translated, it gives CASRSFGVADQPQHF.